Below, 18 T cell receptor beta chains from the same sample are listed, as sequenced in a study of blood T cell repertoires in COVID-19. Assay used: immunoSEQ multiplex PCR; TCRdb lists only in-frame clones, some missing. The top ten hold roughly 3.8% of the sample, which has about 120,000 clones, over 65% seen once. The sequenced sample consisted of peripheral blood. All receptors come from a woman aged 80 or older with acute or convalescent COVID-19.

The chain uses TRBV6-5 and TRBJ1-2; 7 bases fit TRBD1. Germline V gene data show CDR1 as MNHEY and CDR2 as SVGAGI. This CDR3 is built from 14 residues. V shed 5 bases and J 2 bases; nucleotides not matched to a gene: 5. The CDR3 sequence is CASSRRGANYGYTF. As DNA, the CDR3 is TGTGCCAGCAGTCGCAGGGGGGCGAACTATGGCTACACCTTC.

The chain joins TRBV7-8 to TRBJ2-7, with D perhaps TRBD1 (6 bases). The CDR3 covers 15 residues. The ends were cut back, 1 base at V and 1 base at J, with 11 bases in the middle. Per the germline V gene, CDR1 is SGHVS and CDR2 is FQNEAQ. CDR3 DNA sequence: TGTGCCAGCAGCTTAGTCAGGGGCGAGTCCTACGAGCAGTACTTC. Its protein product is CASSLVRGESYEQYF.

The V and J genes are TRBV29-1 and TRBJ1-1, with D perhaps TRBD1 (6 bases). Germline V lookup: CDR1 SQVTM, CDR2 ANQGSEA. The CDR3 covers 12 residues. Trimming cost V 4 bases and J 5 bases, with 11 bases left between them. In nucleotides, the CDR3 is TGCAGCGTTGTCTCTCAGGGGACTGAAGCTTTCTTT. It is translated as CSVVSQGTEAFF.

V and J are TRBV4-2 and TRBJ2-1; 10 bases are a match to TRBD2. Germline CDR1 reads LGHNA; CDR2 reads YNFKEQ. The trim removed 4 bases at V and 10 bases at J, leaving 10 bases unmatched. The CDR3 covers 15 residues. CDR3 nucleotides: TGTGCCAGCAGCCCCGAGGAGCGGGAGGGCGGGGAGCAGTTCTTC. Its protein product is CASSPEEREGGEQFF.

The CDR3, as DNA: TGTGCCAGCAGCTTAGGAGGCGGAGTCGAGCAGTACTTC. This gives the protein CASSLGGGVEQYF. The chain joins TRBV7-9 to TRBJ2-7; D call uncertain. CDR1 and CDR2 (germline): SEHNR, FQNEAQ (reference sequence). CDR3 length: 13 residues. V dropped 1 base and J dropped 6 bases, with 10 bases sitting between them.

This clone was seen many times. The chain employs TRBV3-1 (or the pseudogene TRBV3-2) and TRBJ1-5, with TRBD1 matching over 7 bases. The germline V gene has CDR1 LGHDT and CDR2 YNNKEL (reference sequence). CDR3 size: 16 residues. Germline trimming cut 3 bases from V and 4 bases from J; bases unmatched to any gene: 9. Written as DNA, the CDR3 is TGTGCCAGCAGCCAGGGTACAGGGGACGGGAATCAGCCCCAGCATTTT. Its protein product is CASSQGTGDGNQPQHF.

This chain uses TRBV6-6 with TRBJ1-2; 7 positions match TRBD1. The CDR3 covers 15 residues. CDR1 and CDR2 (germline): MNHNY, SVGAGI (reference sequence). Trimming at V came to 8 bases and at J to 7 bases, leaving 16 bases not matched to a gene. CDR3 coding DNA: TGTGCCAGCCAACCTTTAAGGACAGGCGGTTTTGGCTACACCTTC. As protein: CASQPLRTGGFGYTF.

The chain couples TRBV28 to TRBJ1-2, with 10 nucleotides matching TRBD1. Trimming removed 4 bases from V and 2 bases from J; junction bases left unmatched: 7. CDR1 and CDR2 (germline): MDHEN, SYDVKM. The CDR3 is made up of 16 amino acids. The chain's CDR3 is CASSWTGGAENYGYTF. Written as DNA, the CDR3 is TGTGCCAGCAGTTGGACAGGGGGTGCCGAGAACTATGGCTACACCTTC.

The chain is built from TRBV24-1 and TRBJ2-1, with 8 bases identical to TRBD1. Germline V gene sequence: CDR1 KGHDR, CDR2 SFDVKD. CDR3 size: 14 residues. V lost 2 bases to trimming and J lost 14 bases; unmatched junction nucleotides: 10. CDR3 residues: CATSDSLRQGREFF. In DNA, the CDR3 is TGTGCCACCAGTGATTCGCTTAGACAGGGGAGAGAGTTCTTC.

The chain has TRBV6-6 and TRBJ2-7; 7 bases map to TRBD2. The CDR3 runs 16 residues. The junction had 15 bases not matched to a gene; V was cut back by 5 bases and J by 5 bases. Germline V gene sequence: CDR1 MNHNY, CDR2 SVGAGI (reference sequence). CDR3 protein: CASSTSRAGAPDEQYF. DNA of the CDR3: TGTGCCAGCAGTACCTCCCGGGCGGGAGCTCCAGACGAGCAGTACTTC.

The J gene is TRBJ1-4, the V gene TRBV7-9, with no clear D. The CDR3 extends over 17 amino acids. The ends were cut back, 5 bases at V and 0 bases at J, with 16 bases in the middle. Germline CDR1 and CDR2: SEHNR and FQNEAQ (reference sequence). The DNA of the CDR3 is TGTGCCAGCAGCCCGAAGGGAGAGACGGCAACTAATGAAAAACTGTTTTTT. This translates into CASSPKGETATNEKLFF.

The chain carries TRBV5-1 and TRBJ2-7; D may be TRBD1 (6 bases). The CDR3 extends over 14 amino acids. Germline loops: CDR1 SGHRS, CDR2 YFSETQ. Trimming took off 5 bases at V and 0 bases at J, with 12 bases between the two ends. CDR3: CASSGQTASYEQYF. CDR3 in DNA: TGCGCCAGCAGTGGACAGACGGCCTCCTACGAGCAGTACTTC.

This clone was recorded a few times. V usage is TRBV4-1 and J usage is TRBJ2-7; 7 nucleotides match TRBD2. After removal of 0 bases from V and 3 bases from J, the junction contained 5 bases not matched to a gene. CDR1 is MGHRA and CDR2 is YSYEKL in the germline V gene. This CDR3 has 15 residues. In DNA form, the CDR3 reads TGCGCCAGCAGCCAAGATCCCTGGGGGGGCTACGAGCAGTACTTC. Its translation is CASSQDPWGGYEQYF.

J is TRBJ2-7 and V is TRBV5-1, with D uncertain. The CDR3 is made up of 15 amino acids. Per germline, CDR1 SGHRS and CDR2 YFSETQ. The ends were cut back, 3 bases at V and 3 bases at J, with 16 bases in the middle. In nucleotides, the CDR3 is TGCGCCAGCAGCTATCTCCCCGCTTTCGGCTACGAGCAGTACTTC. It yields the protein CASSYLPAFGYEQYF.

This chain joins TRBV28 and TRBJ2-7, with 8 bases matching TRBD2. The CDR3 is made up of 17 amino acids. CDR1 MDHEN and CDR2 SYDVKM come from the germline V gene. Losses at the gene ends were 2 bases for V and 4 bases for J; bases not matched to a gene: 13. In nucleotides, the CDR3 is TGTGCCAGCAGTTTACGGATGGCGGGAGGCTTCGGGTACGAGCAGTACTTC. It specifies CASSLRMAGGFGYEQYF.

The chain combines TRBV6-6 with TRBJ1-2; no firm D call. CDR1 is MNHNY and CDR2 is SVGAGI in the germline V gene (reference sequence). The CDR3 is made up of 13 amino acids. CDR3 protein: CATRQGTNYGYTF. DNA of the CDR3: TGTGCGACCCGACAAGGCACGAACTATGGCTACACCTTC.

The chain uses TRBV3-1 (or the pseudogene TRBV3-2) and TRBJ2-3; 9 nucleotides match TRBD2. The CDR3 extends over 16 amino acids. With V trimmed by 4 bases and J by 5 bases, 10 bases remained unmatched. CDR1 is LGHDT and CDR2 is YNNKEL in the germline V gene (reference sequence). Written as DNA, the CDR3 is TGTGCCAGCAGCCTTCCTAGCGGGGAGGAGCGAGATACGCAGTATTTT. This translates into CASSLPSGEERDTQYF.

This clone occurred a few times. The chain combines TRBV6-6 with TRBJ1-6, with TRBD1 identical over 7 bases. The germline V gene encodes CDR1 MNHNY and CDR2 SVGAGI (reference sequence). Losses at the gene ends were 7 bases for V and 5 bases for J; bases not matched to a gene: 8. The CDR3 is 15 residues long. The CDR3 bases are TGTGCCAGCACTCTCTCCGGGACAGATAATTCACCCCTCCACTTT. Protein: CASTLSGTDNSPLHF.